These T cell receptor beta chains were read from a single sample in a study of T cells in Graves' hyperthyroidism and ophthalmopathy. TCRdb re-called the multiplex PCR reads through MiXCR, storing one row per CDR3 protein. The sample shows under 450,000 distinct CDR3 sequences, about a sixth of them seen only once. Source material: blood. The receptors derive from a woman in her thirties with Graves' hyperthyroidism that later progressed to Graves' ophthalmopathy. The CDR3 runs from the conserved cysteine through the conserved F or W. Each record gives: clone size, V gene, D gene, J gene, CDR3 protein, CDR3 DNA. D genes are given only for firm matches. Clone size is given for some rows only: seen once, a few or many times, or a class if the clone is expanded.

abundance: many; v_gene: TRBV18; d_gene: NA; j_gene: TRBJ2-3; CDR3aa: CASSPQVGSTDTQYF; CDR3nt: TGTGCCAGCTCACCCCAGGTCGGGAGCACAGATACGCAGTATTTT
abundance: many; v_gene: TRBV6-5; d_gene: NA; j_gene: TRBJ1-3; CDR3aa: CASSFSLSGSGNTIYF; CDR3nt: TGTGCCAGCAGTTTTAGTTTATCTGGCTCTGGAAACACCATATATTTT
abundance: few; v_gene: TRBV9; d_gene: NA; j_gene: TRBJ1-6; CDR3aa: CASSVESDSPLHF; CDR3nt: TGTGCCAGCAGCGTAGAGTCGGATTCACCCCTCCACTTT
abundance: NA; v_gene: TRBV18; d_gene: NA; j_gene: TRBJ1-1; CDR3aa: CASSPIWGANTEAFF; CDR3nt: TGTGCCAGCTCACCGATTTGGGGGGCGAACACTGAAGCTTTCTTT
abundance: many; v_gene: TRBV27; d_gene: TRBD2; j_gene: TRBJ2-1; CDR3aa: CASSTSGSSRNEQFF; CDR3nt: TGTGCCAGCAGTACTAGCGGGAGTAGTAGGAATGAGCAGTTCTTC
abundance: many; v_gene: TRBV3-1; d_gene: TRBD2; j_gene: TRBJ2-7; CDR3aa: CASSPRLAGGPYEQYF; CDR3nt: TGTGCCAGCAGCCCCCGACTAGCGGGAGGGCCCTACGAGCAGTACTTC
abundance: NA; v_gene: TRBV5-1; d_gene: NA; j_gene: TRBJ2-1; CDR3aa: CATRLRDNSYNEQFF; CDR3nt: TGCGCCACAAGGTTAAGGGACAATTCCTACAATGAGCAGTTCTTC
abundance: many; v_gene: TRBV30; d_gene: NA; j_gene: TRBJ2-1; CDR3aa: CAWSEGNEQFF; CDR3nt: TGTGCCTGGAGTGAGGGGAATGAGCAGTTCTTC
abundance: NA; v_gene: TRBV28; d_gene: TRBD2; j_gene: TRBJ2-3; CDR3aa: CASSPVGRSDTQYF; CDR3nt: TGTGCCAGCAGTCCCGTCGGGAGGTCAGATACGCAGTATTTT
abundance: NA; v_gene: TRBV10-3; d_gene: NA; j_gene: TRBJ2-7; CDR3aa: CATGRSDYEQYF; CDR3nt: TGTGCCACCGGACGCTCGGATTACGAGCAGTACTTC
abundance: few; v_gene: TRBV3-1; d_gene: TRBD1; j_gene: TRBJ2-7; CDR3aa: CASSQVRQGRSYEQYF; CDR3nt: TGTGCCAGCAGCCAAGTGAGACAGGGGAGATCCTACGAGCAGTACTTC
abundance: many; v_gene: TRBV11-2; d_gene: NA; j_gene: TRBJ1-1; CDR3aa: CASSTGRGSTEAFF; CDR3nt: TGTGCCAGCAGCACAGGTCGCGGTAGCACTGAAGCTTTCTTT
abundance: once; v_gene: TRBV27; d_gene: NA; j_gene: TRBJ2-3; CDR3aa: CASSFRLVRTDTQYF; CDR3nt: TGTGCCAGCAGTTTTAGATTGGTGCGCACAGATACGCAGTATTTT
abundance: NA; v_gene: TRBV18; d_gene: TRBD1; j_gene: TRBJ2-5; CDR3aa: CASSPGTGEKTQYF; CDR3nt: TGTGCCAGCTCACCCGGGACAGGGGAAAAGACCCAGTACTTC
abundance: many; v_gene: TRBV7-4; d_gene: NA; j_gene: TRBJ1-4; CDR3aa: CASSFRRLNEKLFF; CDR3nt: TGTGCCAGCAGCTTTCGCAGGCTGAATGAAAAACTGTTTTTT
abundance: many; v_gene: TRBV2; d_gene: NA; j_gene: TRBJ1-4; CDR3aa: CASNEVENEKLFF; CDR3nt: TGTGCCAGCAACGAGGTTGAAAATGAAAAACTGTTTTTT
abundance: many; v_gene: TRBV30; d_gene: NA; j_gene: TRBJ1-3; CDR3aa: CAWGNSGNTIYF; CDR3nt: TGTGCCTGGGGGAACTCTGGAAACACCATATATTTT
abundance: many; v_gene: TRBV12-3/TRBV12-4; d_gene: NA; j_gene: TRBJ2-1; CDR3aa: CASASGDNEQFF; CDR3nt: TGTGCCAGCGCTTCAGGGGACAATGAGCAGTTCTTC
abundance: many; v_gene: TRBV5-6; d_gene: NA; j_gene: TRBJ2-1; CDR3aa: CASSPGGPYNEQFF; CDR3nt: TGTGCCAGCAGCCCCGGGGGGCCGTACAATGAGCAGTTCTTC
abundance: NA; v_gene: TRBV27; d_gene: TRBD1; j_gene: TRBJ1-2; CDR3aa: CASSSRQGANYGYTF; CDR3nt: TGTGCCAGCAGTTCCCGACAGGGGGCTAACTATGGCTACACCTTC
abundance: few; v_gene: TRBV20-1; d_gene: TRBD1; j_gene: TRBJ1-5; CDR3aa: CSASRDSLNQPQHF; CDR3nt: TGCAGTGCTAGTCGGGACAGCCTCAATCAGCCCCAGCATTTT
abundance: NA; v_gene: TRBV2; d_gene: NA; j_gene: TRBJ2-1; CDR3aa: CASSDGVVVYNEQFF; CDR3nt: TGTGCCAGCAGTGATGGGGTTGTAGTCTACAATGAGCAGTTCTTC
abundance: few; v_gene: TRBV18; d_gene: NA; j_gene: TRBJ2-3; CDR3aa: CASSPTSTTDTQYF; CDR3nt: TGTGCCAGCTCACCAACAAGTACCACAGATACGCAGTATTTT
abundance: many; v_gene: TRBV3-1; d_gene: NA; j_gene: TRBJ1-4; CDR3aa: CASNSQGGANEKLFF; CDR3nt: TGTGCCAGCAACAGCCAAGGGGGGGCTAATGAAAAACTGTTTTTT
abundance: NA; v_gene: TRBV11-2; d_gene: TRBD2; j_gene: TRBJ2-1; CDR3aa: CASSLVGLAGETNEQFF; CDR3nt: TGTGCCAGCAGCTTAGTAGGGCTAGCGGGGGAAACCAATGAGCAGTTCTTC
abundance: many; v_gene: TRBV7-7; d_gene: NA; j_gene: TRBJ2-7; CDR3aa: CASSLGPDSYEQYF; CDR3nt: TGTGCTAGCAGCTTAGGGCCGGATTCCTACGAGCAGTACTTC
abundance: many; v_gene: TRBV6-1; d_gene: TRBD1; j_gene: TRBJ1-4; CDR3aa: CASSEETGKYEKLFF; CDR3nt: TGTGCCAGCAGTGAAGAGACAGGGAAATATGAAAAACTGTTTTTT
abundance: many; v_gene: TRBV2; d_gene: NA; j_gene: TRBJ2-7; CDR3aa: CASSAVTTYEQYF; CDR3nt: TGTGCCAGCAGTGCAGTGACAACCTACGAGCAGTACTTC
abundance: NA; v_gene: TRBV10-3; d_gene: NA; j_gene: TRBJ2-1; CDR3aa: CAISDWEKEYNEQFF; CDR3nt: TGTGCCATCAGTGACTGGGAAAAAGAGTACAATGAGCAGTTCTTC
abundance: many; v_gene: TRBV9; d_gene: NA; j_gene: TRBJ2-1; CDR3aa: CASSFRVTRGLNEQFF; CDR3nt: TGTGCCAGCAGCTTCCGAGTAACTAGAGGACTCAATGAGCAGTTCTTC
abundance: NA; v_gene: TRBV10-2; d_gene: NA; j_gene: TRBJ2-3; CDR3aa: CASSEGKDTQYF; CDR3nt: TGCGCCAGCAGTGAAGGGAAAGATACGCAGTATTTT
abundance: NA; v_gene: TRBV28; d_gene: NA; j_gene: TRBJ2-7; CDR3aa: CASESRGALYEQYF; CDR3nt: TGTGCCAGCGAATCCCGGGGGGCACTCTACGAGCAGTACTTC
abundance: many; v_gene: TRBV28; d_gene: NA; j_gene: TRBJ1-2; CDR3aa: CASSLVEIHGYTF; CDR3nt: TGTGCCAGCAGTTTGGTGGAGATCCATGGCTACACCTTC
abundance: few; v_gene: TRBV27; d_gene: TRBD1; j_gene: TRBJ2-1; CDR3aa: CASSRDPGQIIRDEQFF; CDR3nt: TGTGCCAGCAGCCGAGACCCGGGACAGATTATTCGGGATGAGCAGTTCTTC
abundance: NA; v_gene: TRBV27; d_gene: NA; j_gene: TRBJ1-4; CDR3aa: CASSLEGEEKLLF; CDR3nt: TGTGCCAGCAGTTTGGAGGGGGAGGAAAAACTGCTTTTT
abundance: NA; v_gene: TRBV30; d_gene: NA; j_gene: TRBJ2-1; CDR3aa: CAWSGVGAGLYNEQFF; CDR3nt: TGTGCCTGGAGTGGGGTTGGGGCGGGGCTTTACAATGAGCAGTTCTTC
abundance: many; v_gene: TRBV2; d_gene: NA; j_gene: TRBJ2-1; CDR3aa: CASTVEPGRRDNEQFF; CDR3nt: TGTGCCAGCACAGTAGAGCCGGGACGGAGAGACAATGAGCAGTTCTTC
abundance: few; v_gene: TRBV4-2; d_gene: TRBD1; j_gene: TRBJ1-1; CDR3aa: CASSQGTGSREAFF; CDR3nt: TGTGCCAGCAGCCAGGGGACAGGGAGCCGTGAAGCTTTCTTT
abundance: many; v_gene: TRBV7-8; d_gene: NA; j_gene: TRBJ2-7; CDR3aa: CASSLARRGYEQYF; CDR3nt: TGTGCCAGCAGCTTAGCGCGCAGGGGCTACGAGCAGTACTTC
abundance: many; v_gene: TRBV7-9; d_gene: NA; j_gene: TRBJ1-4; CDR3aa: CASSLTPNAGREGEKLFF; CDR3nt: TGTGCCAGCAGCTTAACCCCGAACGCAGGGCGAGAGGGTGAAAAACTGTTTTTT
abundance: NA; v_gene: TRBV29-1; d_gene: TRBD2; j_gene: TRBJ2-1; CDR3aa: CSVGSQVAGGSYNEQFF; CDR3nt: TGCAGCGTTGGTAGCCAAGTAGCGGGGGGGTCATACAATGAGCAGTTCTTC
abundance: many; v_gene: TRBV12-3/TRBV12-4; d_gene: NA; j_gene: TRBJ1-4; CDR3aa: CASRTDYSNEKLFF; CDR3nt: TGTGCCAGCAGGACAGATTATTCTAATGAAAAACTGTTTTTT
abundance: once; v_gene: TRBV3-1; d_gene: TRBD1; j_gene: TRBJ1-1; CDR3aa: CASSPRTGFGTEAFF; CDR3nt: TGTGCCAGCAGCCCCCGGACAGGGTTCGGAACTGAAGCTTTCTTT
abundance: NA; v_gene: TRBV20-1; d_gene: TRBD2; j_gene: TRBJ2-1; CDR3aa: CSAGMTSGEINEQFF; CDR3nt: TGCAGTGCTGGCATGACTAGCGGGGAGATCAATGAGCAGTTCTTC
abundance: few; v_gene: TRBV10-2; d_gene: NA; j_gene: TRBJ2-7; CDR3aa: CASSGPSGSYEQYF; CDR3nt: TGCGCCAGCAGTGGTCCAAGCGGTTCCTACGAGCAGTACTTC
abundance: few; v_gene: TRBV10-1; d_gene: NA; j_gene: TRBJ1-1; CDR3aa: CASREVPDTEAFF; CDR3nt: TGCGCCAGCCGGGAAGTCCCGGACACTGAAGCTTTCTTT
abundance: many; v_gene: TRBV20-1; d_gene: TRBD2; j_gene: TRBJ2-1; CDR3aa: CSAWKREIPLNEQFF; CDR3nt: TGCAGTGCTTGGAAGCGGGAGATTCCCCTCAATGAGCAGTTCTTC
abundance: many; v_gene: TRBV12-3/TRBV12-4; d_gene: TRBD2; j_gene: TRBJ2-2; CDR3aa: CASSSTPGLAAFANTGELFF; CDR3nt: TGTGCCAGCAGTTCCACCCCGGGACTAGCGGCATTCGCGAACACCGGGGAGCTGTTTTTT
abundance: few; v_gene: TRBV20-1; d_gene: NA; j_gene: TRBJ1-5; CDR3aa: CSARLTGSSQPQHF; CDR3nt: TGCAGTGCTAGGTTAACAGGGTCGAGCCAGCCCCAGCATTTT
abundance: NA; v_gene: TRBV11-2; d_gene: NA; j_gene: TRBJ1-2; CDR3aa: CASSWQGGYGYTF; CDR3nt: TGTGCCAGCAGCTGGCAAGGGGGCTATGGCTACACCTTC
abundance: many; v_gene: TRBV10-3; d_gene: NA; j_gene: TRBJ2-3; CDR3aa: CAISESGNTDTQYF; CDR3nt: TGTGCCATCAGTGAATCCGGGAACACAGATACGCAGTATTTT
abundance: few; v_gene: TRBV24-1; d_gene: NA; j_gene: TRBJ2-2; CDR3aa: CATSVSLGQLNTGELFF; CDR3nt: TGTGCCACCAGTGTATCTCTTGGACAGTTAAACACCGGGGAGCTGTTTTTT
abundance: NA; v_gene: TRBV7-2; d_gene: TRBD2; j_gene: TRBJ2-1; CDR3aa: CASSGRGGAYNEQFF; CDR3nt: TGTGCCAGCAGCGGCCGGGGGGGGGCCTACAATGAGCAGTTCTTC
abundance: many; v_gene: TRBV7-2; d_gene: TRBD1; j_gene: TRBJ1-2; CDR3aa: CASRDRVRHGYTF; CDR3nt: TGTGCCAGCAGGGACAGGGTGAGGCATGGCTACACCTTC
abundance: NA; v_gene: TRBV19; d_gene: NA; j_gene: TRBJ2-3; CDR3aa: CASSIETARSTDTQYF; CDR3nt: TGTGCCAGTAGTATAGAGACGGCCCGAAGCACAGATACGCAGTATTTT
abundance: NA; v_gene: TRBV20-1; d_gene: TRBD1; j_gene: TRBJ1-2; CDR3aa: CSARDRRRTGAFYGYTF; CDR3nt: TGCAGTGCTAGAGATCGCAGGCGGACAGGGGCATTCTATGGCTACACCTTC
abundance: many; v_gene: TRBV6-2/TRBV6-3; d_gene: NA; j_gene: TRBJ1-1; CDR3aa: CASRKTGNTEAFF; CDR3nt: TGTGCCAGCAGGAAGACAGGGAACACTGAAGCTTTCTTT
abundance: few; v_gene: TRBV5-1; d_gene: NA; j_gene: TRBJ1-1; CDR3aa: CASSHSGRNTEAFF; CDR3nt: TGCGCCAGCAGCCACAGTGGGAGGAATACTGAAGCTTTCTTT
abundance: NA; v_gene: TRBV19; d_gene: NA; j_gene: TRBJ1-4; CDR3aa: CASTPAQASGEKLFF; CDR3nt: TGTGCCAGTACCCCCGCACAGGCGTCAGGTGAAAAACTGTTTTTT